There are many counts of the clone carrying this T cell receptor (beta chain). From the RACE reads, TCRdb called clonotypes with MiXCR, one entry per CDR3 protein. The repertoire holds fewer than 85,000 distinct CDR3 sequences, with 9.5% to 13% as singletons. The V end lost 1 base, the J end lost 0 bases, and 9 bases lay between the germline ends. Germline V gives CDR1 SQVTM, CDR2 ANQGSEA. The CDR3 runs 14 residues. Described time point: patch test 2, 6 weeks after DPC sensitization. The sample's treatment: therapeutic diphenylcyclopropenone sensitization with weekly scalp DPC. This entry is derived from a study of human T cells and chemical hapten exposure.

The chain has TRBV29-1 and TRBJ1-1; D is uncertain. This sequence was found in a woman in her twenties or thirties with alopecia areata. Some clones in this sample may be carry-over from other donors' samples. Sequences were derived from whole blood, sampled in connection with sensitization to the hapten diphenylcyclopropenone (DPC). The CDR3 DNA reads as TGCAGCGTTGAAGTCGGGGTAATGAACACTGAAGCTTTCTTT. Residues: CSVEVGVMNTEAFF.